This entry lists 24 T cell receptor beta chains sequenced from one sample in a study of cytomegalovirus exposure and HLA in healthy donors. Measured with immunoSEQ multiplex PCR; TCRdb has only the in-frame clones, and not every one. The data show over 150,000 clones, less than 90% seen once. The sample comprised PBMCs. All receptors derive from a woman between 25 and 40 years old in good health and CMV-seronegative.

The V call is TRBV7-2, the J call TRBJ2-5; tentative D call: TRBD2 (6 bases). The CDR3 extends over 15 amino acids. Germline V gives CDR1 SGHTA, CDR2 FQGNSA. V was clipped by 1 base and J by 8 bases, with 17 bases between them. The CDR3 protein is CASSLDAGPQKTQYF. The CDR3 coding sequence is TGTGCCAGCAGCTTAGATGCGGGACCCCAAAAAACCCAGTACTTC.

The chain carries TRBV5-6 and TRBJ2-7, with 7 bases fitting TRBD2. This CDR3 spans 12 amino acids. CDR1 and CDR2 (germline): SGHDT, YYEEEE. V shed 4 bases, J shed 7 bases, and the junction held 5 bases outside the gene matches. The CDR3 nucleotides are TGTGCCAGCAGCCCTAAAGCGGGAGAGCAGTACTTC. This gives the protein CASSPKAGEQYF.

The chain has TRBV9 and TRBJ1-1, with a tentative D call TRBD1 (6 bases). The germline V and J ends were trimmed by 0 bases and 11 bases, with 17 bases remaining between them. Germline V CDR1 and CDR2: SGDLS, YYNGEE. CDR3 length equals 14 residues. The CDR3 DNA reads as TGTGCCAGCAGCGTAGGGGACACTCCCAGGACGGCTTTCTTT. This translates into CASSVGDTPRTAFF.

For the CDR3, the DNA is TGTGCCAGCAGTTTATCCCGCACGAACACTGAAGCTTTCTTT. It encodes CASSLSRTNTEAFF. The chain employs TRBV28 and TRBJ1-1, with D unclear. The CDR3 length is 14 residues. Trimming removed 1 base at V and 1 base at J, with 7 bases between. Germline lookup yields CDR1 MDHEN and CDR2 SYDVKM.

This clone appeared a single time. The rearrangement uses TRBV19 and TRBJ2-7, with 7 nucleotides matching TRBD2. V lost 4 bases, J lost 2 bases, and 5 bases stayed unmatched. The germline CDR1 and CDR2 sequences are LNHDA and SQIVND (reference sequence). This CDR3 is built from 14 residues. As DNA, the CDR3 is TGTGCCAGTAGTACGGAGCGGGGCCCCTACGAGCAGTACTTC. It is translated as CASSTERGPYEQYF.

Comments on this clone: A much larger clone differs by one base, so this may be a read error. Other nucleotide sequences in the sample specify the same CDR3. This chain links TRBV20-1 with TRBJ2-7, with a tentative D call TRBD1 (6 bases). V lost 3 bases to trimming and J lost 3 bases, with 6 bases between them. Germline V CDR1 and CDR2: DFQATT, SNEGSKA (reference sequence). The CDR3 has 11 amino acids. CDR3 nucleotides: TGCAGTGCTAGGGACAGCTACGAGCAGTACTTC. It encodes CSARDSYEQYF.

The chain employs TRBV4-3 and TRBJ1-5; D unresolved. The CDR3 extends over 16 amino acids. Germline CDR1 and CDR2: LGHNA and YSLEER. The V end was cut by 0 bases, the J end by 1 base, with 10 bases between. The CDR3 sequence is CASSQDLGQSNQPQHF. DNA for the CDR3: TGCGCCAGCAGCCAAGATTTAGGGCAGAGCAATCAGCCCCAGCATTTT.

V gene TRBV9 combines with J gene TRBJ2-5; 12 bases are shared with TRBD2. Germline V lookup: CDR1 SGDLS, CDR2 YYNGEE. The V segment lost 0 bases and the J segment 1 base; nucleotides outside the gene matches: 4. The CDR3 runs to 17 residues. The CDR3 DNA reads TGTGCCAGCAGCGTAGGACCTAGCGGGGGGGGCCAAGAGACCCAGTACTTC. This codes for CASSVGPSGGGQETQYF.

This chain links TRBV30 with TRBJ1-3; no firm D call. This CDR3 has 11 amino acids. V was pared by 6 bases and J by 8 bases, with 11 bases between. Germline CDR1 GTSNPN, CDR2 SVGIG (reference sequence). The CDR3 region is CACGISDTIYF. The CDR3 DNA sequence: TGTGCCTGTGGAATATCCGACACCATATATTTT.

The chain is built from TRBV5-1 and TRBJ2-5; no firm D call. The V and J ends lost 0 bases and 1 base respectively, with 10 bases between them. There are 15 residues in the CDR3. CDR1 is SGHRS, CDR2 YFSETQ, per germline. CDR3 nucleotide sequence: TGCGCCAGCAGCTTGGGCGGCACCACCCAAGAGACCCAGTACTTC. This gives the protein CASSLGGTTQETQYF.

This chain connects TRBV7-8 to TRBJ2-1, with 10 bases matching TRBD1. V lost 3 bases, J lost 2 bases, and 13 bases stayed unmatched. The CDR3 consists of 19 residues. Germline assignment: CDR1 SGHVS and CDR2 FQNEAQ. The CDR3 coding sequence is TGTGCCAGCAGCTTGATCCCTCCCTCGACAGGGGGCGCCTACAATGAGCAGTTCTTC. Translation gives CASSLIPPSTGGAYNEQFF.

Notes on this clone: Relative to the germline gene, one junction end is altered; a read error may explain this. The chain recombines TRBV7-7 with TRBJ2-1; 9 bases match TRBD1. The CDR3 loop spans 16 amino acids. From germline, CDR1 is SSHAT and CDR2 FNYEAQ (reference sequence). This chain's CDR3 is CASSLRSGQGNNEQFF. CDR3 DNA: TGTGCTAGCAGCTTGCGGTCGGGACAGGGCAACAATGAGCAGTTCTTC.

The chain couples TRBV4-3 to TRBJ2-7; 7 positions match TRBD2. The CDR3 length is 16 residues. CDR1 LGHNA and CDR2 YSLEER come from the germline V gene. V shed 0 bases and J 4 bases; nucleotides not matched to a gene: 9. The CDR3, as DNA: TGCGCCAGCAGCCAAGATCGGAGCGGGAAAGCTTACGAGCAGTACTTC. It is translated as CASSQDRSGKAYEQYF.

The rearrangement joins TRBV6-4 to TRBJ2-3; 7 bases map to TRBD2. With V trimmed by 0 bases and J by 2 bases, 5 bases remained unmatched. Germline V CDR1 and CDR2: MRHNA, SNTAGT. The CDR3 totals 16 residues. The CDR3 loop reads CASSDSGGSPTDTQYF. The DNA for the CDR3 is TGTGCCAGCAGTGACTCTGGCGGGAGCCCCACAGATACGCAGTATTTT.

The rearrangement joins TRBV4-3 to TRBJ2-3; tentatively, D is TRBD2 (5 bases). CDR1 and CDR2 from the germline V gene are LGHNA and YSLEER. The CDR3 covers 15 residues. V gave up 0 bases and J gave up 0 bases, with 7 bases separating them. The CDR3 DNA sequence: TGCGCCAGCAGCCAAGACGGAGGTAGCACAGATACGCAGTATTTT. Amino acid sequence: CASSQDGGSTDTQYF.

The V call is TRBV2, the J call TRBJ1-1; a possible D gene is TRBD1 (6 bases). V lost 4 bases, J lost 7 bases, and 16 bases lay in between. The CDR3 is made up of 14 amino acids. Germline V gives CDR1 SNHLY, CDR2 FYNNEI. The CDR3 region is CASSVTGSSVEAFF. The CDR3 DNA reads TGTGCCAGCAGTGTAACAGGGAGTTCGGTTGAAGCTTTCTTT. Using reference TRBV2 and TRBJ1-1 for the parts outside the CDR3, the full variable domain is EPEVTQTPSHQVTQMGQEVILRCVPISNHLYFYWYRQILGQKVEFLVSFYNNEISEKSEIFDDQFSVERPDGSNFTLKIRSTKLEDSAMYFCASSVTGSSVEAFFGQGTRLTVV.

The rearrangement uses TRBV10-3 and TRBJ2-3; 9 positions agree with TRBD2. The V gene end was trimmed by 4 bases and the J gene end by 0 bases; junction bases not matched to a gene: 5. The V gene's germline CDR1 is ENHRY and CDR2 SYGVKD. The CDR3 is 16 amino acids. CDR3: CAISVERGVSTDTQYF. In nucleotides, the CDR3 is TGTGCCATCAGTGTGGAGCGGGGGGTTAGCACAGATACGCAGTATTTT.

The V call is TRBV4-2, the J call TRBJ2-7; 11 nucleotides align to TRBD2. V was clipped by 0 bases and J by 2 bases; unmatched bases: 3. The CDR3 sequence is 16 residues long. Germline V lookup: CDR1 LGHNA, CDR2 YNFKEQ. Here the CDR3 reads CASSQEDSGRAYEQYF. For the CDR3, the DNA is TGTGCCAGCAGCCAAGAAGATAGCGGGAGGGCCTACGAGCAGTACTTC.

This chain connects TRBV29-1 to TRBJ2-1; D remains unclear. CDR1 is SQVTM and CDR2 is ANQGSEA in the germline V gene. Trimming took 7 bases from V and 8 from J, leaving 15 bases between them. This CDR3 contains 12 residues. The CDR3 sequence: CSATHLLHEQFF. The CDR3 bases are TGCAGCGCGACTCACTTGTTGCATGAGCAGTTCTTC.

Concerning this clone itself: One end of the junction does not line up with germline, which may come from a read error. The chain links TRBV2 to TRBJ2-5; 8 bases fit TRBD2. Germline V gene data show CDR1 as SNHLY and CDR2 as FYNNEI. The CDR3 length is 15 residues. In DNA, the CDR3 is TGTGCCAGCAGTAAAGCGGGGGCCCCGGGAGAGACCCAGTACTTC. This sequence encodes CASSKAGAPGETQYF.

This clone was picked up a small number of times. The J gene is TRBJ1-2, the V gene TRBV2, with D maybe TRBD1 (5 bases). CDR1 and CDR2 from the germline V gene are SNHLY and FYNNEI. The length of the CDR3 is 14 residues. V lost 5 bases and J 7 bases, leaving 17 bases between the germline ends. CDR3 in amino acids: CASSKNGREVGYTF. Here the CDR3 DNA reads TGTGCCAGCAGTAAAAACGGCAGGGAAGTTGGCTACACCTTC. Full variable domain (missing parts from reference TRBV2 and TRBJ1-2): EPEVTQTPSHQVTQMGQEVILRCVPISNHLYFYWYRQILGQKVEFLVSFYNNEISEKSEIFDDQFSVERPDGSNFTLKIRSTKLEDSAMYFCASSKNGREVGYTFGSGTRLTVV.

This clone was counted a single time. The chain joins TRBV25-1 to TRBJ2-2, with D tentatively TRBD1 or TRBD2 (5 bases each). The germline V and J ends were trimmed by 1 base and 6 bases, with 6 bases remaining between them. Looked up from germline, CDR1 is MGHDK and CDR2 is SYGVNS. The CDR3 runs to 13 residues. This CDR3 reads CASSEWGSGELFF. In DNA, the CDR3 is TGTGCCAGCAGTGAATGGGGGTCCGGGGAGCTGTTTTTT.

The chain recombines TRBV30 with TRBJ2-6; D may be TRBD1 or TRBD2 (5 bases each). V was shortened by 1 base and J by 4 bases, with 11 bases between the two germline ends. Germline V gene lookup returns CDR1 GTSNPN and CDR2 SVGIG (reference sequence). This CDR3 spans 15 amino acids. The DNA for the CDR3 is TGTGCCTGGAGTGCCTGGGGGTCCGGGGCCAACGTCCTGACTTTC. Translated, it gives CAWSAWGSGANVLTF. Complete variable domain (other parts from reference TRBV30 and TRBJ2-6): SQTIHQWPATLVQPVGSPLSLECTVEGTSNPNLYWYRQAAGRGLQLLFYSVGIGQISSEVPQNLSASRPQDRQFILSSKKLLLSDSGFYLCAWSAWGSGANVLTFGAGSRLTVL.

The CDR3 DNA follows: TGTGCCAGCAGCGAAGGGAACTATGGCTACACCTTC. Translating it yields CASSEGNYGYTF. The chain is built from TRBV5-6 and TRBJ1-2, with D unresolved. The CDR3 is 12 residues long. Germline V lookup: CDR1 SGHDT, CDR2 YYEEEE. Trimming took 4 bases from V and 2 from J, leaving 6 bases between them.